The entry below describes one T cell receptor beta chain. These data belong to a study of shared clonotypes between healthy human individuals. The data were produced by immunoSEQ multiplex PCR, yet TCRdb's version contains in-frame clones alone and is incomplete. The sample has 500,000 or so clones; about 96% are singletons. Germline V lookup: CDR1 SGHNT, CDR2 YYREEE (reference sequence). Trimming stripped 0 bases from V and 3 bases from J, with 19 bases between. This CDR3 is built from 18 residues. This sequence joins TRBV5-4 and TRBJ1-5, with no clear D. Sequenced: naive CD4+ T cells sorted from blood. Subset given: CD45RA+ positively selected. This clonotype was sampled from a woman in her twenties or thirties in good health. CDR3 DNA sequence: TGTGCCAGCAGCTTGGAAAGTGGCACCCCCGGGCCCAATCAGCCCCAGCATTTT. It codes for CASSLESGTPGPNQPQHF.